Here is one T cell receptor beta chain with its context. This sample was taken from a study of shared clonotypes between healthy human individuals. The V gene lost 0 bases and the J gene lost 5 bases, with 10 bases spanning the gap. Germline assignment: CDR1 LNHNV and CDR2 YYDKDF (reference sequence). The CDR3 runs 14 residues. Each sample came from a Caucasian adult donor living in Nashville, Tennessee. The repertoire was sequenced with immunoSEQ multiplex PCR; TCRdb's copy has only in-frame clones and lacks some. The profile covers more than 400,000 clones, with about 96% appearing a single time and about 0.068% taken by the ten largest.

The specimen was naive CD4+ T cells sorted from blood. Described subset: CD45RA+ positively selected. The source of this sequence is a woman under 40 in good health. The chain has TRBV15 and TRBJ1-1, with D unclear. CDR3 nucleotide sequence: TGTGCCACCAGCAGAGATATCGGGAGGACTGAAGCTTTCTTT. This codes for CATSRDIGRTEAFF.